The 5 T cell receptor beta chains below were found in one sample sequenced in a study of identical twins. TCRdb called the 5' RACE reads again in MiXCR, with one record for every CDR3 protein. The sample shows 500,000 to 550,000 distinct CDR3 sequences, about 20% of them seen only once. The same specimen was also included in a second study, on T cells expressing NK-cell markers.

Specimen: CD4+ T cells sorted from blood. Source of these receptors: a woman under 30 in good health.

This clonotype was observed a few times. V gene TRBV7-9 combines with J gene TRBJ2-1, with 14 positions matching TRBD2. CDR1 SEHNR and CDR2 FQNEAQ come from the germline V gene (reference sequence). The V gene end was trimmed by 10 bases and the J gene end by 9 bases; junction bases not matched to a gene: 8. There are 14 residues in the CDR3. The CDR3 DNA sequence: TGTGCCACCGCCGGGACTAGCGGGAGTATTGAGCAGTTCTTC. This translates into CATAGTSGSIEQFF. The full variable domain, with the rest looked up from reference TRBV7-9 and TRBJ2-1, is DTGVSQNPRHKITKRGQNVTFRCDPISEHNRLYWYRQTLGQGPEFLTYFQNEAQLEKSRLLSDRFSAERPKGSFSTLEIQRTEQGDSAMYLCATAGTSGSIEQFFGPGTRLTVL.

J is TRBJ2-1 and V is TRBV2; the match to TRBD1 covers 7 bases. The germline CDR1 and CDR2 sequences are SNHLY and FYNNEI. V was pared by 1 base and J by 9 bases, with 9 bases of the junction left unmatched. This CDR3 region has 15 residues. Here the CDR3 DNA reads TGTGCCAGCAGTGAAGACAGGGGATTACTGGGTGAGCAGTTCTTC. The encoded protein is CASSEDRGLLGEQFF.

The J gene is TRBJ2-1, the V gene TRBV10-3; a possible D gene is TRBD2 (6 bases). V lost 10 bases and J 7 bases, leaving 17 bases between the germline ends. Germline loops: CDR1 ENHRY, CDR2 SYGVKD. The CDR3 contains 13 residues. The CDR3 DNA sequence: TGTGCCACCCGCCGGACTACTCCAAATGAGCAGTTCTTC. This encodes CATRRTTPNEQFF.

This clonotype was detected many times. This chain uses TRBV10-3 with TRBJ2-7; TRBD1 agrees at 8 bases. Germline assignment: CDR1 ENHRY and CDR2 SYGVKD. Trimming removed 7 bases from V and 3 bases from J; junction bases left unmatched: 8. The CDR3 runs 14 residues. DNA for the CDR3: TGTGCCATCAAGCAAGGACAGGGATTCTACGAGCAGTACTTC. This sequence encodes CAIKQGQGFYEQYF.

This clonotype was counted a few times. This chain uses TRBV29-1 with TRBJ2-2; a possible D gene is TRBD1 (6 bases). There are 12 residues in the CDR3. The germline V and J ends were trimmed by 6 bases and 4 bases, with 9 bases remaining between them. CDR1 and CDR2 (germline): SQVTM, ANQGSEA. The CDR3 protein is CSVGHFTGELFF. CDR3 coding DNA: TGCAGCGTGGGACACTTCACCGGGGAGCTGTTTTTT.